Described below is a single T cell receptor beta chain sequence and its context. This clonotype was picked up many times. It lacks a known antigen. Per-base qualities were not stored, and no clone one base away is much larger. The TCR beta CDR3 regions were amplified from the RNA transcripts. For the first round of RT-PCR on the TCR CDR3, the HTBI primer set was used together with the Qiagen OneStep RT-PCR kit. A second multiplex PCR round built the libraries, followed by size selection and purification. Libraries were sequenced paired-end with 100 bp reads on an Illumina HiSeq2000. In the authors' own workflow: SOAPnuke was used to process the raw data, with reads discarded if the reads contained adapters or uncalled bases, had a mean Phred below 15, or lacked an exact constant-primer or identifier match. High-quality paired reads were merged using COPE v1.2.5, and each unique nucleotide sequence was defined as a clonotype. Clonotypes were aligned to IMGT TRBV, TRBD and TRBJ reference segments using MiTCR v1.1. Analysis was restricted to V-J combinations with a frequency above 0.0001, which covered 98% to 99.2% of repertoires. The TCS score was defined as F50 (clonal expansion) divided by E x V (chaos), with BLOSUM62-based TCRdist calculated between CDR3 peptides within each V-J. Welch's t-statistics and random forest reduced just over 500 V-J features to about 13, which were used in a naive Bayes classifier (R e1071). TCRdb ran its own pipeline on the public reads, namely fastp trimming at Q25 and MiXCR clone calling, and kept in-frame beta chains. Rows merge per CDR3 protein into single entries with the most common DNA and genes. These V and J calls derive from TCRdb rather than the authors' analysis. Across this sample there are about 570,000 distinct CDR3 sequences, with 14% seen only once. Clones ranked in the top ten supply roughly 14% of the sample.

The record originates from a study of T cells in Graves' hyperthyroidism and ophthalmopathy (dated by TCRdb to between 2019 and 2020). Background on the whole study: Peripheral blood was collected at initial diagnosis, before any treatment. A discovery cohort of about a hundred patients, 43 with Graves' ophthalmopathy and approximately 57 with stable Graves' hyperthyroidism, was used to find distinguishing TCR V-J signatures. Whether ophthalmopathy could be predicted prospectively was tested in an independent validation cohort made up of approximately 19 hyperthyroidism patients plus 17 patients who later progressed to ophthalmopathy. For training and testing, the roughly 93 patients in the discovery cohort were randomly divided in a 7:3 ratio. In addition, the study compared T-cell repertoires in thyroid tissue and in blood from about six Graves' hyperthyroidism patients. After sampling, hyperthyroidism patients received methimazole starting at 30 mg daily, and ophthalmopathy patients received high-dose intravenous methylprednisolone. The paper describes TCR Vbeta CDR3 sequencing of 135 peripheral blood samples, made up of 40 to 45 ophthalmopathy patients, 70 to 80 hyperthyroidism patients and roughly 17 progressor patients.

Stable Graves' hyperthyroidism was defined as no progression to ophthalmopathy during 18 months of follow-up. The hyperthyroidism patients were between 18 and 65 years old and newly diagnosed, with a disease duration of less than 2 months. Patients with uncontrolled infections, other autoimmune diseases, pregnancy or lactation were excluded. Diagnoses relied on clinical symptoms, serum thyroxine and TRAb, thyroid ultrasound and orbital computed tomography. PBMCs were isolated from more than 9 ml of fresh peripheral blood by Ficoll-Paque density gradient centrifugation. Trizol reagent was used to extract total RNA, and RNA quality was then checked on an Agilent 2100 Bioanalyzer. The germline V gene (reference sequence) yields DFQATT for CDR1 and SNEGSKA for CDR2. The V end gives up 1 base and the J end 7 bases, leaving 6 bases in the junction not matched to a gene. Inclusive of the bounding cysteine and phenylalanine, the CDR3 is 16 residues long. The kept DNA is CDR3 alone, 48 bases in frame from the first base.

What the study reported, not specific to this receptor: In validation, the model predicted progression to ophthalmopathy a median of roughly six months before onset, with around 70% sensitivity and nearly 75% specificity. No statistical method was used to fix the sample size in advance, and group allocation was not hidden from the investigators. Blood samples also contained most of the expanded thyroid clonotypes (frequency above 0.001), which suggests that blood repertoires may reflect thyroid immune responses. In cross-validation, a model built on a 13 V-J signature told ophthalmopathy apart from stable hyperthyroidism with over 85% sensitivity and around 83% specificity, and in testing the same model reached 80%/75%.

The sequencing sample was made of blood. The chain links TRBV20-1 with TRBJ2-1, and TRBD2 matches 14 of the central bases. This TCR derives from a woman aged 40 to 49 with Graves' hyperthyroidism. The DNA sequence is TGCAGTGCTAGAGTAATCCGGACTAGCGGGAGGAATGAGCAGTTCTTC. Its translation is CSARVIRTSGRNEQFF.